These 32 T cell receptor beta chains were sequenced from one sample in a study of T cell changes during pregnancy in multiple sclerosis. Only in-frame clones appear in the TCRdb table, and some are missing; sequencing was by immunoSEQ multiplex PCR. The sample holds approximately 120,000 clones; roughly 95% are singletons and the top ten take approximately 0.45%. This sample comprised peripheral blood, obtained after pregnancy. All receptors derive from a female donor with multiple sclerosis, enrolled in a pregnancy study.

The rearrangement joins TRBV28 to TRBJ1-1; D perhaps matches TRBD1 (5 bases). CDR1 is MDHEN, CDR2 SYDVKM, per germline. The CDR3 runs to 12 residues. Trimming pared 3 bases from V and 4 bases from J, leaving 6 bases between. CDR3 DNA sequence: TGTGCCAGCAGTTTCAGGGCCACTGAAGCTTTCTTT. It translates to CASSFRATEAFF.

Here the CDR3 reads CASGGTDDSGANVLTF. CDR3 coding DNA: TGTGCCAGCGGGGGGACGGACGACTCTGGGGCCAACGTCCTGACTTTC. The rearrangement uses TRBV25-1 and TRBJ2-6, with a tentative D call TRBD2 (6 bases). This CDR3 is 16 amino acids long. V was trimmed by 8 bases and J by 0 bases, leaving 14 bases between them. Germline CDR1 and CDR2: MGHDK and SYGVNS.

V usage is TRBV19 and J usage is TRBJ2-6; 11 bases fit TRBD2. The CDR3 loop spans 17 amino acids. CDR1 and CDR2 from the germline V gene are LNHDA and SQIVND (reference sequence). Trimming took 4 bases from V and 4 from J; bases not matched to a gene: 6. CDR3 DNA sequence: TGTGCCAGTAGTAAATTAGCGGGAGGGAACGGGGCCAACGTCCTGACTTTC. Translating gives CASSKLAGGNGANVLTF.

In its sample, this clone was seen once. The chain joins TRBV7-3 to TRBJ2-7; TRBD1 might be the D (6 bases). V lost 5 bases, J lost 10 bases, and 21 bases lay in between. Germline-derived CDR1 and CDR2 are SGHTA and FQGTGA. This CDR3 spans 14 amino acids. The CDR3 DNA is TGTGCCAGCAGCCCCAAACCCCCGGACAGTCTACAGTACTTC. It translates to CASSPKPPDSLQYF. Combining the CDR3 with reference TRBV7-3 and TRBJ2-7 gives the whole variable domain GAGVSQTPSNKVTEKGKYVELRCDPISGHTALYWYRQSLGQGPEFLIYFQGTGAADDSGLPNDRFFAVRPEGSVSTLKIQRTERGDSAVYLCASSPKPPDSLQYFGPGTRLTVT.

V is TRBV7-9 and J is TRBJ2-7; TRBD1 aligns across 7 bases. CDR1 is SEHNR, CDR2 FQNEAQ, per germline (reference sequence). The CDR3 loop spans 13 amino acids. V shed 5 bases and J 2 bases; nucleotides not matched to a gene: 3. In nucleotides, the CDR3 is TGTGCCAGCAGCACCGGGACAGCCTACGAGCAGTACTTC. Translated, it gives CASSTGTAYEQYF.

This rearrangement joins TRBV10-3 to TRBJ2-1, with 7 bases lining up with TRBD2. V dropped 9 bases and J dropped 8; count of bases not matched to a gene: 10. Germline CDR1 and CDR2: ENHRY and SYGVKD. CDR3 length equals 13 residues. The chain's CDR3 is CAIRAGKVDEQFF. The CDR3 nucleotides read TGTGCCATAAGAGCGGGAAAGGTAGATGAGCAGTTCTTC.

V and J are TRBV19 and TRBJ2-7; TRBD2 matches 8 bases. With V trimmed by 6 bases and J by 5 bases, 9 bases remained unmatched. This CDR3 is 14 amino acids long. CDR1 is LNHDA and CDR2 is SQIVND in the germline V gene (reference sequence). The CDR3: CASSGAGVIHEQYF. The CDR3 DNA sequence: TGTGCCAGTAGCGGAGCGGGAGTTATCCACGAGCAGTACTTC.

This clone was seen once. This sequence joins TRBV29-1 and TRBJ2-7; TRBD1 might be the D (6 bases). V was shortened by 5 bases and J by 4 bases, with 15 bases between the two germline ends. CDR1 and CDR2 (germline): SQVTM, ANQGSEA. The CDR3 runs 13 residues. Here the CDR3 reads CSVTGTSQYEQYF. In DNA, the CDR3 is TGCAGCGTTACGGGGACATCCCAATACGAGCAGTACTTC.

This sequence joins TRBV5-4 and TRBJ2-1, with 7 positions matching TRBD2. J gave up 6 bases and V 0 bases, and 3 bases lay outside the gene matches. The CDR3 is 14 residues long. Per germline, CDR1 SGHNT and CDR2 YYREEE (reference sequence). The CDR3, as DNA: TGTGCCAGCAGCTTGGAGGCTAGCGGCAATGAGCAGTTCTTC. Its protein is CASSLEASGNEQFF.

The chain links TRBV7-2 to TRBJ2-4; 10 bases line up with TRBD2. This CDR3 contains 17 residues. Germline CDR1 is SGHTA and CDR2 is FQGNSA. With V trimmed by 2 bases and J by 0 bases, 4 bases remained unmatched. As DNA, the CDR3 is TGTGCCAGCAGCTTACTAGCGGGGGAGATAGCCAAAAACATTCAGTACTTC. It yields the protein CASSLLAGEIAKNIQYF.

The J gene is TRBJ2-1, the V gene TRBV29-1, with 8 positions matching TRBD1. The germline V gene has CDR1 SQVTM and CDR2 ANQGSEA. Trimming took 5 bases from V and 6 from J; bases not matched to a gene: 3. The CDR3 length is 12 residues. The CDR3 DNA sequence: TGCAGCGTTATAACAGGGGGCAATGAGCAGTTCTTC. Translated: CSVITGGNEQFF.

The chain employs TRBV9 and TRBJ2-3; 7 bases are shared with TRBD2. This CDR3 is 14 amino acids long. The V gene end was trimmed by 3 bases and the J gene end by 2 bases; junction bases not matched to a gene: 3. Germline V CDR1 and CDR2: SGDLS, YYNGEE. The CDR3 sequence is CASSAGDYTDTQYF. CDR3 DNA: TGTGCCAGCAGCGCTGGGGACTACACAGATACGCAGTATTTT.

The gene calls are TRBV5-1 and TRBJ1-2; 8 bases match TRBD1. From germline, CDR1 is SGHRS and CDR2 YFSETQ. CDR3 length equals 19 residues. Trimming cost V 5 bases and J 7 bases; bases outside gene matches: 25. The CDR3 reads CASSKIGSGTGPIYGGYTF. The CDR3 nucleotides read TGCGCCAGCAGTAAAATTGGATCCGGGACAGGTCCAATCTATGGTGGCTACACCTTC.

V and J are TRBV7-9 and TRBJ1-2, with 7 bases fitting TRBD1. V was clipped by 6 bases and J by 7 bases; unmatched bases: 8. The CDR3 has 13 amino acids. Germline lookup yields CDR1 SEHNR and CDR2 FQNEAQ (reference sequence). This CDR3 reads CASSKKGASGYTF. In nucleotides, the CDR3 is TGTGCCAGCAGTAAAAAGGGGGCGTCTGGCTACACCTTC.

This sequence joins TRBV28 and TRBJ2-1, with TRBD1 identical over 8 bases. The CDR3 runs to 15 residues. CDR1 is MDHEN and CDR2 is SYDVKM in the germline V gene. The J segment lost 6 bases and the V segment lost 7 bases, leaving 11 bases of the junction unmatched. CDR3 DNA: TGTGCCAGCACCCAACAGGGGGACTGGTCCAATGAGCAGTTCTTC. Translating it yields CASTQQGDWSNEQFF.

The rearrangement links TRBV5-4 to TRBJ2-1, with 8 bases identical to TRBD2. Trimming removed 4 bases from V and 7 bases from J; junction bases left unmatched: 13. Germline loops: CDR1 SGHNT, CDR2 YYREEE (reference sequence). This CDR3 comprises 16 residues. CDR3 DNA: TGTGCCAGCAGCATTTTAGCGGGAAAAAGGGGGAATGAGCAGTTCTTC. Amino acid sequence: CASSILAGKRGNEQFF.

The chain combines TRBV2 with TRBJ2-3; D may be TRBD2 (6 bases). The CDR3 has 15 residues. Trimming left V 6 bases short and J 2 bases short, with 15 bases between. CDR1 and CDR2 (germline): SNHLY, FYNNEI. This CDR3 is CASRTPGLYTDTQYF. The CDR3 DNA follows: TGTGCCAGCAGGACCCCGGGACTGTACACAGATACGCAGTATTTT.

This clone has only one observation. The chain joins TRBV5-6 to TRBJ2-1, with 9 bases aligning to TRBD1. The germline V gene encodes CDR1 SGHDT and CDR2 YYEEEE. V dropped 5 bases and J dropped 11; count of bases not matched to a gene: 14. This CDR3 comprises 15 residues. CDR3 loop: CASSLWDRVPGKQFF. CDR3 coding DNA: TGTGCCAGCAGTCTCTGGGACAGGGTCCCCGGCAAGCAGTTCTTC.

J is TRBJ2-7 and V is TRBV9, with 8 positions matching TRBD1. The CDR3 sequence is 15 residues long. Germline V CDR1 and CDR2: SGDLS, YYNGEE. Unmatched junction bases numbered 3, after V lost 0 bases and J lost 1 base. CDR3 nucleotides: TGTGCCAGCAGCGTAGGACAGGGGCTATCCTACGAGCAGTACTTC. Protein: CASSVGQGLSYEQYF.

J is TRBJ2-1 and V is TRBV13; the D gene is possibly TRBD1 (5 bases). This CDR3 spans 20 amino acids. V was pared by 5 bases and J by 0 bases, with 26 bases between. Looked up from germline, CDR1 is PRHDT and CDR2 is FYEKMQ (reference sequence). CDR3 in amino acids: CASSAYKRLWGKSSYNEQFF. In DNA form, the CDR3 reads TGTGCCAGCAGCGCATATAAGCGACTCTGGGGCAAAAGCTCCTACAATGAGCAGTTCTTC.

The chain joins TRBV19 to TRBJ1-3, with D possibly matching TRBD1 (5 bases). V lost 1 base and J lost 2, with 12 bases in between. CDR1 is LNHDA, CDR2 SQIVND, per germline (reference sequence). The CDR3 runs 16 residues. DNA for the CDR3: TGTGCCAGTAGTATAGCGGGGGGAACGGCTGGAAACACCATATATTTT. Translating it yields CASSIAGGTAGNTIYF.

This sequence joins TRBV10-1 and TRBJ2-7; 8 positions match TRBD2. Per the germline V gene, CDR1 is WNHNN and CDR2 is SYGVQD (reference sequence). The CDR3 is made up of 16 amino acids. J lost 5 bases, V lost 6 bases, and 15 bases had no gene match. CDR3 protein: CASRRLKSGSSHEQYF. The CDR3 DNA reads as TGCGCCAGCAGACGACTAAAGAGCGGGAGTTCCCACGAGCAGTACTTC.

This chain uses TRBV5-6 with TRBJ1-2; 10 bases match TRBD1. Germline V gene data show CDR1 as SGHDT and CDR2 as YYEEEE. Germline trimming cut 4 bases from V and 7 bases from J; bases unmatched to any gene: 10. This CDR3 has 15 amino acids. The CDR3 bases are TGTGCCAGCAGCGGGGACAGGGGAGTATCAGGTGGCTACACCTTC. It yields the protein CASSGDRGVSGGYTF.

The chain is built from TRBV27 and TRBJ1-1, with TRBD1 matching over 9 bases. After removal of 6 bases from V and 4 bases from J, the junction contained 3 bases not matched to a gene. CDR1 and CDR2 (germline): MNHEY, SMNVEV (reference sequence). The CDR3 is 13 amino acids. CDR3 protein: CASRQGAITEAFF. CDR3 bases: TGTGCCAGCAGACAGGGGGCAATCACTGAAGCTTTCTTT.

The CDR3: CASSQDGVDEQYF. CDR3 DNA sequence: TGCGCCAGCAGCCAAGATGGTGTAGACGAGCAGTACTTC. The V and J genes are TRBV4-1 and TRBJ2-7; D is undetermined. CDR1 and CDR2 from the germline V gene are MGHRA and YSYEKL. V was pared by 0 bases and J by 5 bases, with 8 bases between. This CDR3 spans 13 amino acids.

The chain links TRBV28 to TRBJ2-7, with D possibly TRBD1 on 6 matching bases. V lost 10 bases and J lost 2, with 15 bases in between. Germline CDR1 is MDHEN and CDR2 is SYDVKM. The CDR3 has 13 residues. CDR3 DNA sequence: TGTGCCATCGAGAGGACAGAGACCTACGAGCAGTACTTC. Translation gives CAIERTETYEQYF.

The V and J genes are TRBV23-1 and TRBJ2-3; TRBD1 might be the D (6 bases). TRBV23-1 is reported as an ORF; its role is uncertain. CDR3 length: 19 residues. Deletions cut 3 bases from V and 0 bases from J, with 22 bases between. The CDR3 coding sequence is TGCGCCAGCAGTCAGAATAGACAGGCGGTTAATTCTAGCACAGATACGCAGTATTTT. This translates into CASSQNRQAVNSSTDTQYF.

This chain uses TRBV28 with TRBJ1-1; TRBD1 matches at 7 bases. The length of the CDR3 is 14 residues. Losses at the gene ends were 10 bases for V and 7 bases for J; bases not matched to a gene: 15. CDR1 is MDHEN, CDR2 SYDVKM, per germline. CDR3 region: CATRQLDRAGEAFF. The CDR3 DNA sequence: TGTGCCACCCGCCAACTAGACAGGGCCGGTGAAGCTTTCTTT.

In its sample, this clone was seen a few times. V gene TRBV28 combines with J gene TRBJ1-1; 7 bases match TRBD1. The CDR3 loop spans 13 amino acids. Germline assignment: CDR1 MDHEN and CDR2 SYDVKM. V was clipped by 6 bases and J by 4 bases; unmatched bases: 5. CDR3 nucleotides: TGTGCCAGCAGGTCAGGGGGGTCCACTGAAGCTTTCTTT. Protein sequence: CASRSGGSTEAFF.

The chain recombines TRBV28 with TRBJ1-2; no definite D call. From germline, CDR1 is MDHEN and CDR2 SYDVKM. With 5 bases removed from V and 2 bases from J, the gap between germline ends came to 21 bases. This CDR3 contains 17 residues. This CDR3 is CASSIMGGPERNYGYTF. In DNA form, the CDR3 reads TGTGCCAGCAGTATAATGGGAGGTCCGGAGAGGAACTATGGCTACACCTTC.

V usage is TRBV5-6 and J usage is TRBJ2-1; 8 bases fit TRBD2. The CDR3 consists of 15 residues. The V gene end was trimmed by 2 bases and the J gene end by 6 bases; junction bases not matched to a gene: 7. Germline CDR1 reads SGHDT; CDR2 reads YYEEEE. As DNA, the CDR3 is TGTGCCAGCAGCTTTAGCGGGACCCCCTTCAATGAGCAGTTCTTC. Its protein product is CASSFSGTPFNEQFF.

Remarks on this clone: Other DNA sequences in this specimen translate into the identical CDR3. This chain joins TRBV7-2 and TRBJ2-5; 10 bases are a match to TRBD2. The V segment lost 3 bases and the J segment 5 bases; nucleotides outside the gene matches: 3. The germline V gene has CDR1 SGHTA and CDR2 FQGNSA. The CDR3 extends over 14 amino acids. The CDR3 DNA sequence: TGTGCCAGCAGCTTGGGACTAGCGCGGGAGACCCAGTACTTC. Protein sequence: CASSLGLARETQYF.